This paragraph reports one T cell receptor (beta chain). The target antigen is unknown. Treatment: approximately 9-day PBMC culture with coronavirus spike peptide pools or control peptides (ViraFEST assay). The ViraFEST method relied on peptide pools to expand antigen-specific T cells, followed by TCR sequencing. Positive PCR tests were logged from March through December 2020, ahead of US Alpha, Beta and Delta variants. Sequenced with the Oncomine TCR Beta short-read assay was DNA taken from cultured CD4+ T cells. TCRdb reprocessed the PCR reads via MiXCR and lists one record per CDR3 protein. The repertoire holds 15,000 to 20,000 distinct CDR3 sequences, with about 51% as singletons. The entry originates in a study of vaccination and CD4 T cells after COVID-19. Study summary: Sampling post-COVID took place a median 101 days after diagnosis (range 35 to 161). Whole-study results and caveats: Convalescent patients displayed a median roughly 88% of reactive clones emerging only post-vaccination.

The V and J ends lost 5 bases and 4 bases, in that order; junction bases with no gene match: 6. The CDR3 extends over 14 amino acids. Sequences were obtained from CD4+ T cells from blood, cultured in vitro. This chain connects TRBV12-3 or TRBV12-4 to TRBJ1-1; 8 nucleotides align to TRBD1. The clonotype was recovered from a human donor who had recovered from COVID-19. The CDR3 DNA follows: TGTGCCAGCAGTCAGCAGGGGGCGGTCACTGAAGCTTTCTTT. This sequence encodes CASSQQGAVTEAFF.